What follows are 32 T cell receptor beta chains derived from one specimen sequenced in a study of early T cells in non-severe SARS-CoV-2 infection. MiXCR, applied by TCRdb to the 5' RACE reads, yields one record per CDR3 protein. The table includes about 50,000 distinct CDR3 sequences, approximately 8.5% detected once. The sample taken for sequencing was whole blood. Every receptor here comes from an adult who was a healthcare worker with PCR-confirmed SARS-CoV-2 infection or an uninfected control (not recorded which).

Many counts were recorded for this clonotype. The J gene is TRBJ2-7, the V gene TRBV7-9, with a weak D call TRBD1 (6 bases). The length of the CDR3 is 16 residues. Germline V gene lookup returns CDR1 SEHNR and CDR2 FQNEAQ (reference sequence). V lost 1 base and J 2 bases, leaving 15 bases between the germline ends. The CDR3 nucleotides are TGTGCCAGCAGCTTAGAAGGAGTGAGGACAGCCTACGAGCAGTACTTC. This sequence encodes CASSLEGVRTAYEQYF.

The V gene is TRBV28, the J gene TRBJ1-1; 12 bases agree with TRBD1. The length of the CDR3 is 16 residues. Trimming took 6 bases from V and 3 from J; bases not matched to a gene: 8. Germline assignment: CDR1 MDHEN and CDR2 SYDVKM. The DNA for the CDR3 is TGTGCCAGCAGCCCCCCGGGACAGGGGGCGCACACTGAAGCTTTCTTT. This encodes CASSPPGQGAHTEAFF.

The rearrangement joins TRBV20-1 to TRBJ1-1; unclear D gene. The CDR3 loop spans 13 amino acids. Trimming cost V 6 bases and J 3 bases, with 14 bases left between them. Germline V gene lookup returns CDR1 DFQATT and CDR2 SNEGSKA (reference sequence). This chain's CDR3 is CSAATQRDTEAFF. The CDR3 region has the DNA TGCAGTGCCGCCACCCAGCGGGACACTGAAGCTTTCTTT.

This clonotype was counted many times. The rearrangement links TRBV7-3 to TRBJ2-1; D might be TRBD2 (6 bases). The CDR3 is 15 amino acids. Trimming stripped 2 bases from V and 1 base from J, with 9 bases between. Germline loops: CDR1 SGHTA, CDR2 FQGTGA. The CDR3 reads CASSLGGESYNEQFF. Here the CDR3 DNA reads TGTGCCAGCAGCTTAGGAGGGGAGTCCTACAATGAGCAGTTCTTC.

The chain joins TRBV29-1 to TRBJ2-7; 8 positions agree with TRBD2. Germline CDR1 and CDR2: SQVTM and ANQGSEA. The CDR3 contains 11 residues. CDR3 region: CSGGGGLDEYF. The CDR3 DNA follows: TGCTCCGGAGGCGGGGGACTAGACGAGTACTTC.

This clonotype was recorded many times. The chain recombines TRBV19 with TRBJ2-7, with D possibly being TRBD1 (6 bases). Germline CDR1 and CDR2: LNHDA and SQIVND (reference sequence). The CDR3 loop spans 14 amino acids. V was pared by 4 bases and J by 3 bases, with 13 bases between. This chain's CDR3 is CASSTGVPDYEQYF. For the CDR3, the DNA is TGTGCCAGTAGTACAGGGGTCCCCGACTACGAGCAGTACTTC.

The gene calls are TRBV29-1 and TRBJ2-5; a weak D match, TRBD2 (6 bases). The CDR3 sequence is 13 residues long. Germline CDR1 and CDR2: SQVTM and ANQGSEA. Trimming cost V 6 bases and J 1 base, with 12 bases left between them. CDR3 sequence (DNA): TGCAGCGTCGGAGGGGACGTCCAAGAGACCCAGTACTTC. Protein product: CSVGGDVQETQYF.

V and J are TRBV5-4 and TRBJ2-7; D unclear. Germline V lookup: CDR1 SGHNT, CDR2 YYREEE (reference sequence). V was clipped by 0 bases and J by 5 bases, with 9 bases between them. CDR3 size: 13 residues. CDR3 region: CASSLVPTHEQYF. The CDR3 DNA is TGTGCCAGCAGCTTGGTTCCCACCCACGAGCAGTACTTC.

This clonotype was seen ten or more times. This chain uses TRBV12-3 or TRBV12-4 with TRBJ1-2, with TRBD1 matching 8 bases. The CDR3 covers 16 residues. The V and J ends lost 1 base and 5 bases, in that order; junction bases with no gene match: 9. The CDR3 is CASSLVTETGEYGYTF. For the CDR3, the DNA is TGTGCCAGCAGTTTAGTTACCGAGACAGGGGAGTATGGCTACACCTTC.

The CDR3 is CASSRTGVQNTGELFF. CDR3 DNA sequence: TGCGCCAGCAGCAGAACAGGGGTCCAGAACACCGGGGAGCTGTTTTTT. The V call is TRBV5-1, the J call TRBJ2-2; TRBD1 agrees at 7 bases. V shed 4 bases and J 1 base; nucleotides not matched to a gene: 7. CDR1 SGHRS and CDR2 YFSETQ come from the germline V gene. This CDR3 spans 16 amino acids. The variable domain in full, completed from reference TRBV5-1 and TRBJ2-2, reads KAGVTQTPRYLIKTRGQQVTLSCSPISGHRSVSWYQQTPGQGLQFLFEYFSETQRNKGNFPGRFSGRQFSNSRSEMNVSTLELGDSALYLCASSRTGVQNTGELFFGEGSRLTVL.

This clonotype was counted at least ten times. V usage is TRBV4-1 and J usage is TRBJ1-4, with a possible D match to TRBD1 (6 bases). This CDR3 contains 20 residues. Germline loops: CDR1 MGHRA, CDR2 YSYEKL. With 1 base removed from V and 0 bases from J, the gap between germline ends came to 21 bases. The DNA for the CDR3 is TGCGCCAGCAGCCAAGTCGAAGCCGGCAGGGGAATTGCAACTAATGAAAAACTGTTTTTT. It yields the protein CASSQVEAGRGIATNEKLFF.

This clonotype was recorded many times. The V and J genes are TRBV7-2 and TRBJ2-7; the match to TRBD1 covers 11 bases. The CDR3 is 15 amino acids. The germline gives CDR1 SGHTA, CDR2 FQGNSA. The V and J ends lost 5 bases and 4 bases, in that order; junction bases with no gene match: 7. This chain's CDR3 is CASSPRTGGEYEQYF. The CDR3 nucleotides are TGTGCCAGCAGCCCCAGGACAGGGGGCGAGTACGAGCAGTACTTC. Based on the CDR3 plus reference TRBV7-2 and TRBJ2-7, the full variable domain is GAGVSQSPSNKVTEKGKDVELRCDPISGHTALYWYRQSLGQGLEFLIYFQGNSAPDKSGLPSDRFSAERTGGSVSTLTIQRTQQEDSAVYLCASSPRTGGEYEQYFGPGTRLTVT.

This clonotype was seen repeatedly, ten times or more. This sequence joins TRBV4-2 and TRBJ1-2, with 9 bases fitting TRBD1. The V segment lost 4 bases and the J segment 5 bases; nucleotides outside the gene matches: 8. From germline, CDR1 is LGHNA and CDR2 YNFKEQ. CDR3 size: 15 residues. The CDR3 protein is CASSPDRGTGYGYTF. CDR3 DNA sequence: TGTGCCAGCAGCCCAGACAGGGGGACGGGTTATGGCTACACCTTC.

This clonotype was detected ten times or more. This chain joins TRBV28 and TRBJ2-7, with TRBD1 identical over 8 bases. This CDR3 contains 13 residues. The V and J ends lost 6 bases and 3 bases, in that order; junction bases with no gene match: 4. Germline CDR1 reads MDHEN; CDR2 reads SYDVKM. The CDR3 DNA follows: TGTGCCAGCAGCAGGGGGCAGAACTACGAGCAGTACTTC. This encodes CASSRGQNYEQYF.

This clonotype was seen repeatedly, ten times or more. This chain links TRBV20-1 with TRBJ2-1; 8 bases are a match to TRBD2. Germline V gene sequence: CDR1 DFQATT, CDR2 SNEGSKA (reference sequence). This CDR3 is 16 amino acids long. V lost 1 base and J lost 7; bases outside the gene matches: 12. The CDR3 DNA sequence: TGCAGTGCTAGAGTACTCCTAGCGGGCAAACCTAATGAGCAGTTCTTC. Protein: CSARVLLAGKPNEQFF.

This chain connects TRBV29-1 to TRBJ2-3; no definite D call. V was trimmed by 1 base and J by 2 bases, leaving 16 bases between them. This CDR3 region has 16 residues. Germline-derived CDR1 and CDR2 are SQVTM and ANQGSEA. The CDR3 here is CSVEVFRPELTDTQYF. The CDR3 DNA reads as TGCAGCGTTGAAGTGTTTAGGCCAGAACTCACAGATACGCAGTATTTT.

The genes are TRBV12-3 or TRBV12-4 and TRBJ2-2; D may be TRBD1 or TRBD2 (6 bases each). This CDR3 region has 15 residues. Trimming stripped 5 bases from V and 4 bases from J, with 14 bases between. The CDR3 nucleotides are TGTGCCAGCAGTCCCGTCGGAGGGGGCACCGGGGAGCTGTTTTTT. This gives the protein CASSPVGGGTGELFF.

This clonotype was seen ten or more times. This chain joins TRBV20-1 and TRBJ2-5, with TRBD2 matching over 9 bases. The CDR3 covers 14 residues. The germline CDR1 and CDR2 sequences are DFQATT and SNEGSKA (reference sequence). Trimming cost V 1 base and J 4 bases; bases outside gene matches: 4. CDR3 sequence (DNA): TGCAGTGCTAGAGTTGCGGGAGGGGTAGAGACCCAGTACTTC. Residues: CSARVAGGVETQYF.

The sample holds many counts of this clonotype. This chain joins TRBV20-1 and TRBJ1-1, with D perhaps matching TRBD1 (5 bases). This CDR3 comprises 12 residues. Trimming shortened V by 5 bases and J by 6 bases, and 13 bases separated the two germline ends. Germline V gene data show CDR1 as DFQATT and CDR2 as SNEGSKA (reference sequence). CDR3 in amino acids: CSARDQAAEAFF. CDR3 nucleotide sequence: TGCAGTGCTCGGGACCAGGCGGCTGAAGCTTTCTTT.

The table lists this clonotype with many counts. V and J are TRBV20-1 and TRBJ1-4; no clear D. CDR1 is DFQATT, CDR2 SNEGSKA, per germline (reference sequence). This CDR3 comprises 14 residues. The V gene lost 2 bases and the J gene lost 7 bases, with 14 bases spanning the gap. The DNA of the CDR3 is TGCAGTGCTAGATTGAGACCCGGTGGTGAAAAACTGTTTTTT. It codes for CSARLRPGGEKLFF.

The chain combines TRBV3-1 with TRBJ1-2; D unresolved. Germline CDR1 is LGHDT and CDR2 is YNNKEL (reference sequence). CDR3 length: 16 residues. Trimming removed 0 bases at V and 2 bases at J, with 13 bases between. The CDR3 here is CASSQDRVGRNYGYTF. CDR3 DNA: TGTGCCAGCAGCCAAGATCGCGTTGGCAGGAACTATGGCTACACCTTC.

This clonotype was seen ten or more times. The CDR3 region is CASSLMTGGNEKLFF. The CDR3 coding sequence is TGTGCCAGCAGCCTCATGACAGGGGGTAATGAAAAACTGTTTTTT. The V call is TRBV9, the J call TRBJ1-4; 9 bases are a match to TRBD1. The CDR3 has 15 amino acids. V lost 4 bases to trimming and J lost 4 bases; unmatched junction nucleotides: 5. Germline V CDR1 and CDR2: SGDLS, YYNGEE.

Ten or more counts support this clonotype. The chain is built from TRBV7-2 and TRBJ2-7; D possibly uses TRBD1 or TRBD2 (8 bases each). V gave up 5 bases and J gave up 4 bases, with 18 bases separating them. The CDR3 sequence is 15 residues long. In germline, CDR1 is SGHTA, CDR2 FQGNSA. The CDR3 protein is CASSPGGGRTYEQYF. In nucleotides, the CDR3 is TGTGCCAGCAGCCCAGGGGGCGGGAGGACGTACGAGCAGTACTTC.

By its share, this clonotype is medium-sized. The V gene is TRBV29-1, the J gene TRBJ2-3; no clear D gene. Germline-derived CDR1 and CDR2 are SQVTM and ANQGSEA. The V gene lost 3 bases and the J gene lost 5 bases, with 6 bases spanning the gap. This CDR3 region has 11 residues. CDR3 in amino acids: CSVDSGDTQYF. The DNA of the CDR3 is TGCAGCGTTGATTCGGGAGATACGCAGTATTTT.

This clonotype was recorded at least ten times. The rearrangement uses TRBV10-3 and TRBJ2-7; 8 bases align to TRBD2. V lost 5 bases, J lost 1 base, and 10 bases stayed unmatched. Germline V gives CDR1 ENHRY, CDR2 SYGVKD. This CDR3 is built from 16 residues. In DNA form, the CDR3 reads TGTGCCATCAGTCCCCTTAGCGGGACCGCTTCCTACGAGCAGTACTTC. Translating it yields CAISPLSGTASYEQYF.

J is TRBJ1-1 and V is TRBV20-1; a possible D gene is TRBD1 (6 bases). V shed 1 base and J shed 1 base, with 19 bases lying between them. Germline assignment: CDR1 DFQATT and CDR2 SNEGSKA (reference sequence). This CDR3 contains 17 residues. DNA of the CDR3: TGCAGTGCTAGAGCTATACTTCCGGGACATACGAACACTGAAGCTTTCTTT. It encodes CSARAILPGHTNTEAFF.

The chain recombines TRBV7-6 with TRBJ2-1; D possibly corresponds to TRBD2 (6 bases). Trimming stripped 3 bases from V and 7 bases from J, with 13 bases between. The CDR3 spans 14 residues. The germline V gene encodes CDR1 SGHVS and CDR2 FNYEAQ. The DNA for the CDR3 is TGTGCCAGCAGCTTGGTGGGCGGGGCAAATGAGCAGTTCTTC. Translated: CASSLVGGANEQFF.

This clonotype showed up many times. This chain connects TRBV7-2 to TRBJ2-3; D unclear. Per the germline V gene, CDR1 is SGHTA and CDR2 is FQGNSA. Trimming cost V 2 bases and J 6 bases, with 6 bases left between them. This CDR3 is 12 amino acids long. This chain's CDR3 is CASSLHADTQYF. CDR3 DNA sequence: TGTGCCAGCAGCTTACATGCGGATACGCAGTATTTT. Drawing the rest from reference TRBV7-2 and TRBJ2-3, the complete variable domain is GAGVSQSPSNKVTEKGKDVELRCDPISGHTALYWYRQSLGQGLEFLIYFQGNSAPDKSGLPSDRFSAERTGGSVSTLTIQRTQQEDSAVYLCASSLHADTQYFGPGTRLTVL.

This clonotype was seen repeatedly, ten times or more. This chain uses TRBV6-7 with TRBJ2-2; 11 nucleotides line up with TRBD1. TRBV6-7 is an ORF, and what it does is uncertain. The J segment lost 15 bases and the V segment lost 2 bases, leaving 2 bases of the junction unmatched. The CDR3 contains 12 residues. The CDR3 DNA reads as TGTGCCAGCAGTTACCGGGACAGGGGGATGTTTTTT. Its translation is CASSYRDRGMFF.

This clonotype showed up many times. The rearrangement joins TRBV6-6 to TRBJ2-1; 9 nucleotides line up with TRBD1. The CDR3 spans 15 residues. The germline V gene encodes CDR1 MNHNY and CDR2 SVGAGI (reference sequence). V lost 0 bases, J lost 8 bases, and 5 bases stayed unmatched. This CDR3 is CASSYSGQGGYEQFF. Written as DNA, the CDR3 is TGTGCCAGCAGTTACTCGGGACAGGGTGGCTATGAGCAGTTCTTC.

This clonotype counts as medium-sized. The CDR3 sequence: CASRSGDQPQHF. The CDR3 nucleotides are TGCGCCAGCAGGTCAGGGGATCAGCCCCAGCATTTT. V usage is TRBV5-1 and J usage is TRBJ1-5, with D possibly TRBD1 on 6 matching bases. The ends were cut back, 5 bases at V and 5 bases at J, with 8 bases in the middle. This CDR3 region has 12 residues. Germline-derived CDR1 and CDR2 are SGHRS and YFSETQ.

The table lists this clonotype with many counts. Here the CDR3 DNA reads TGTGCCAGCAGTACCCGGACAGCTGGGGCCAACGTCCTGACTTTC. Translation gives CASSTRTAGANVLTF. The rearrangement uses TRBV12-3 or TRBV12-4 and TRBJ2-6; tentatively, D is TRBD1 (6 bases). The V gene lost 5 bases and the J gene lost 2 bases, with 10 bases spanning the gap. The CDR3 runs to 15 residues.